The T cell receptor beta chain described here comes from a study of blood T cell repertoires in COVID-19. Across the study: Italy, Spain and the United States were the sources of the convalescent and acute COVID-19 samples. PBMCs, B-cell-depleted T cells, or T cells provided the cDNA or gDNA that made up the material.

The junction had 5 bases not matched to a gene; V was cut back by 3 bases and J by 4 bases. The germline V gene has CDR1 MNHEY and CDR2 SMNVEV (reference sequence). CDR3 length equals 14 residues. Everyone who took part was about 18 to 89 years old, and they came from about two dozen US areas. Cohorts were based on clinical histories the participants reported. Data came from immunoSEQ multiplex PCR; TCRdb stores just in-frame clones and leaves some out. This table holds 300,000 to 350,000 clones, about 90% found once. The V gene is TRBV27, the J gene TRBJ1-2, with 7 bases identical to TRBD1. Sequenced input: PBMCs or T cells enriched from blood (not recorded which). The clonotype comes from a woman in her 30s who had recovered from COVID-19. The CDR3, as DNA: TGTGCCAGCAGTTTCCGGGACAGACCCTATGGCTACACCTTC. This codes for CASSFRDRPYGYTF.